This TCR beta chain was obtained from a study of blood T cell repertoires in COVID-19. This clone was seen a single time. The J segment lost 2 bases and the V segment lost 0 bases, leaving 7 bases of the junction unmatched. Germline-derived CDR1 and CDR2 are SGHRS and YFSETQ. This CDR3 spans 17 amino acids. In the authors' methods: Reference gene primer amplification gave estimated nucleated cell counts. The repertoire was sequenced with immunoSEQ multiplex PCR; TCRdb's copy has only in-frame clones and lacks some. The DNA was the basis for D and trimming; V, J and clone size are from that table. The table lists 150,000 to 200,000 clones, roughly 84% of them singletons. Donors were grouped by their self-reported clinical history.

Sequencing was performed on PBMCs or T cells enriched from blood (not recorded which). The receptor's source is a woman in her twenties or thirties who had been exposed to COVID-19. The V and J genes are TRBV5-1 and TRBJ1-5; TRBD1 matches 8 bases. CDR3 sequence reads: CASSLGDRGLGNQPQHF. Here the CDR3 DNA reads TGCGCCAGCAGCTTGGGCGACAGGGGTCTTGGCAATCAGCCCCAGCATTTT.